The source of this TCR beta chain is a study of T cells after posttransplantation cyclophosphamide (dated by TCRdb to the mid-2010s). Notes on the research overall: Using TRB sequencing, the study followed how the T cell repertoire rebuilt after myeloablative bone marrow transplantation with posttransplantation cyclophosphamide given as GVHD prophylaxis. Public TRB sequences were checked against a database of over 3,600 sequences associated with responses to pathogens, tumor antigens, self-antigens and alloantigens. Because TRA and TRB clonality correlated tightly in about ten samples, the subsequent TCR analyses were limited to TRB only. Antigen receptor sequencing was done on samples from 35 to 45 PTCy-treated patients and from approximately 17 related bone marrow donors of those patients. In 3 patients, up to about 3 additional blood samples taken between 2 and 5.2 years after transplant also underwent TRB sequencing, as did pretransplant blood from a handful of patients. Blood from all 30 or so PTCy patients with 1-year posttransplant specimens was subjected to TRB sequencing. Here is what the overall study found, with its caveats: Donor-recipient similarity was low at 1-2 months but increased during the first year, and donor CD8+ memory clones often dominated later blood repertoires. Across approximately 45 patients, recipient CMV seropositivity and CMV reactivation were highly associated with TRB clonality; PTCy diversity was similar to CNI/methotrexate controls. The TRB repertoires of T cells infiltrating skin or the GI tract showed only limited overlap with the TRB repertoires found in blood.

Genomic DNA was used for TRB sequencing, which was performed with the immunoSEQ assay at survey resolution or with the hsTCRB kit. Regarding the original processing steps: The immunoSEQ software was used for initial read processing, and the LymphoSeq R package was used for repertoire analyses. For each TRB dataset, clonality was calculated as 1 minus normalized Shannon entropy, and the Gini coefficient was computed as well. To infer phenotypes in unsorted samples, TRB sequences from sorted subsets of the recipient or donor were mapped onto unsorted samples from the same recipient. Here the immuneACCESS table is served through TCRdb, limited to in-frame sequences with V and J called. Missing clones are a known gap in these copies; in checked studies unresolved V genes cover under half, and the rest lacks a known reason. The V and J calls and clone size are taken from that table; D and trimming were inferred from the DNA. In this sample the table shows roughly 17,000 clones, roughly 80% of which occur a single time. The top ten hold roughly 29% of the sample.

The CDR3, from cysteine to phenylalanine, totals 16 residues. CDR3 DNA only is kept here, 48 bases in frame from base 1. Sequences SGHVS (CDR1) and FQNEAQ (CDR2) are obtained from the germline V gene. The germline V end is reduced by 4 bases and the J end by 5 bases; junction bases left unmatched: 9. What this sample's treatment or condition label stands for: high-dose cyclophosphamide on days +3 and +4 as single-agent GVHD prophylaxis. PTCy patients received busulfan and fludarabine conditioning, a related or unrelated marrow graft, and cyclophosphamide on days +3 and +4. The PTCy-treated patients were enrolled in a prospective multi-institutional clinical trial. Mononuclear cells from peripheral blood and bone marrow were separated by Ficoll-Hypaque density centrifugation and then cryopreserved. FACS on a FACSAria II was used to sort CD4+ and CD8+ T cells, including the naive and memory subsets.

Note on this clone: Its cognate antigen has yet to be identified. No much larger clone exists at a distance of one base, and base qualities are not known.

The specimen comprised CD8+ T cells sorted from PBMCs, sampled roughly 2,000 days after a stem cell transplant with posttransplant cyclophosphamide. This sequence uses TRBV7-8 and TRBJ2-2; TRBD2 matches 8 bases in the middle. The receptor comes from a female patient in her thirties or forties who received an allogeneic stem cell transplant from a related donor, was CMV-positive, and had no GVHD. After a transplant, some T cells may have been passed on by the graft donor. The sequence in DNA is TGTGCCAGCAGCTCTCATAGCGGGGCAGGGACCGGGGAGCTGTTTTTT. Its amino acids are CASSSHSGAGTGELFF.